The T cell receptor (beta chain) described here comes from a study of blood T cell repertoires in COVID-19. As originally analysed: Estimates of nucleated cell counts were drawn from the amplification of reference gene primers. The repertoire was sequenced with immunoSEQ multiplex PCR; TCRdb's copy has only in-frame clones and lacks some. That table is the source of V, J and clone size, and D and trimming were worked out from the DNA. In the table there are around 340,000 clones, 70% to 90% of which are singletons. Germline V gene sequence: CDR1 MNHEY, CDR2 SMNVEV (reference sequence). Germline trimming cut 2 bases from V and 4 bases from J; bases unmatched to any gene: 18. The CDR3 totals 19 residues.

V usage is TRBV27 and J usage is TRBJ1-2; 8 bases match TRBD1. Material: peripheral blood. The receptor was isolated from an older woman with COVID-19, enrolled during active disease. Written as DNA, the CDR3 is TGTGCCAGCAGTTTAAGGGCGGGGGACAGGATCAAAGGGCGCTATGGCTACACCTTC. This encodes CASSLRAGDRIKGRYGYTF.